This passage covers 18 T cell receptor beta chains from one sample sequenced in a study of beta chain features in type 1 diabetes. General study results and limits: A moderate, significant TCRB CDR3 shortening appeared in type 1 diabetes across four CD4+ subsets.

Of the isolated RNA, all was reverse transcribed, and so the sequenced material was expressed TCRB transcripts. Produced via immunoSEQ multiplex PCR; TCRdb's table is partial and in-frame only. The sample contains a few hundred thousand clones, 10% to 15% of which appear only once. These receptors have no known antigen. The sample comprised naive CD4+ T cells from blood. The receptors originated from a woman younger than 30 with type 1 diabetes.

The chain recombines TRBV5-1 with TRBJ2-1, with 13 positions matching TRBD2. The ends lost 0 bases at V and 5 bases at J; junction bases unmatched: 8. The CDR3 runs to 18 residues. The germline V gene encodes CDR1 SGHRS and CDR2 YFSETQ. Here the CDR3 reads CASSLAPTSGGAHNEQFF. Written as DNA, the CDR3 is TGCGCCAGCAGCTTGGCCCCCACTAGCGGGGGGGCTCACAATGAGCAGTTCTTC.

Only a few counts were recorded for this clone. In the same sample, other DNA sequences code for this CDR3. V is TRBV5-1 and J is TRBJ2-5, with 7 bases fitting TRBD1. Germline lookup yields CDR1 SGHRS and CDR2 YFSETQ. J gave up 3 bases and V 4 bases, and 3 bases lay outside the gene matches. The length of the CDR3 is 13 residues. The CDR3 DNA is TGCGCCAGCAGCCTGGGGACAGAAGAGACCCAGTACTTC. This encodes CASSLGTEETQYF.

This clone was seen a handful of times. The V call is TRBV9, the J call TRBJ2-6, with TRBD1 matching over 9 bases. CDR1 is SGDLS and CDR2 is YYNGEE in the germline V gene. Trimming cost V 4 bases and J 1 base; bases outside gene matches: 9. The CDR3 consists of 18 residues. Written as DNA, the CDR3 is TGTGCCAGCAGCCCGTGGGACAGGGTTGAATCTGGGGCCAACGTCCTGACTTTC. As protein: CASSPWDRVESGANVLTF.

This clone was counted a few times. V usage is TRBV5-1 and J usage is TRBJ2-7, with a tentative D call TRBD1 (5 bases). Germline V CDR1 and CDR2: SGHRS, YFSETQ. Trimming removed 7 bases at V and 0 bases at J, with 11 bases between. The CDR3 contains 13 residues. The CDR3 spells CASSQGGSYEQYF. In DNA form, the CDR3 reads TGCGCCAGCTCTCAGGGCGGCTCCTACGAGCAGTACTTC.

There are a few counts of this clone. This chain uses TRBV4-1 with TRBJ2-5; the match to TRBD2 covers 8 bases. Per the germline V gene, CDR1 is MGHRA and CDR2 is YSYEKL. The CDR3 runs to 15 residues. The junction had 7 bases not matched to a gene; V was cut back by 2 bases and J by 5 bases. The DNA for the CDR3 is TGCGCCAGCAGCCAACCTGGGACTAGGTGGGAGACCCAGTACTTC. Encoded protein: CASSQPGTRWETQYF.

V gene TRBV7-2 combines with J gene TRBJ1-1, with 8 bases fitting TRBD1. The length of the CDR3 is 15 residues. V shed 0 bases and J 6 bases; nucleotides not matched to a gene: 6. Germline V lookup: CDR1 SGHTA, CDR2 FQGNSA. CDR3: CASSLALSRGPEAFF. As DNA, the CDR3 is TGTGCCAGCAGCTTAGCGCTAAGCAGGGGGCCTGAAGCTTTCTTT. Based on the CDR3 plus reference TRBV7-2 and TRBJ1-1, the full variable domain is GAGVSQSPSNKVTEKGKDVELRCDPISGHTALYWYRQSLGQGLEFLIYFQGNSAPDKSGLPSDRFSAERTGGSVSTLTIQRTQQEDSAVYLCASSLALSRGPEAFFGQGTRLTVV.

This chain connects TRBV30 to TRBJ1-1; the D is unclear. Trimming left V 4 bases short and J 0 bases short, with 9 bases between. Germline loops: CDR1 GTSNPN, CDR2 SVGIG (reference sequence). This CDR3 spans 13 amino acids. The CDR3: CAWNSGLNTEAFF. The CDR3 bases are TGTGCCTGGAATTCGGGGTTGAACACTGAAGCTTTCTTT.

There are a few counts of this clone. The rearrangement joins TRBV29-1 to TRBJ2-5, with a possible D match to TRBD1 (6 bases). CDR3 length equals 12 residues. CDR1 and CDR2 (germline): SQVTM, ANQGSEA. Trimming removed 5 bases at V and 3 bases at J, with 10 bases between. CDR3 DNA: TGCAGCGTTTTGGCAGGGGAAGAGACCCAGTACTTC. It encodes CSVLAGEETQYF. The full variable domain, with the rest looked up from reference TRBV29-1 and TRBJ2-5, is SAVISQKPSRDICQRGTSLTIQCQVDSQVTMMFWYRQQPGQSLTLIATANQGSEATYESGFVIDKFPISRPNLTFSTLTVSNMSPEDSSIYLCSVLAGEETQYFGPGTRLLVL.

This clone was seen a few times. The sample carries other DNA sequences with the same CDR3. The CDR3 region is CASSSTGGQNTEAFF. The CDR3 DNA is TGTGCCAGCAGTTCGACAGGGGGGCAGAACACTGAAGCTTTCTTT. V gene TRBV28 combines with J gene TRBJ1-1; 9 nucleotides line up with TRBD1. Looked up from germline, CDR1 is MDHEN and CDR2 is SYDVKM. The ends lost 4 bases at V and 1 base at J; junction bases unmatched: 4. The CDR3 has 15 amino acids.

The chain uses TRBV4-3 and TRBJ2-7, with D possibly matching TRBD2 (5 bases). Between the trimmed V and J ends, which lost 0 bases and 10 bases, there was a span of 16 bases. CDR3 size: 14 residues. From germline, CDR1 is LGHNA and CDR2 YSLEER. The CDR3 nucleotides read TGCGCCAGCAGCCAAGATACCTATGTAGCGAACCAGTACTTC. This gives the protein CASSQDTYVANQYF.

CDR3 region: CAIRGLKTGELFF. The CDR3 DNA reads TGTGCCATCAGGGGACTGAAGACCGGGGAGCTGTTTTTT. The V call is TRBV10-3, the J call TRBJ2-2, with D maybe TRBD2 (6 bases). Trimming stripped 6 bases from V and 5 bases from J, with 10 bases between. Looked up from germline, CDR1 is ENHRY and CDR2 is SYGVKD. This CDR3 contains 13 residues.

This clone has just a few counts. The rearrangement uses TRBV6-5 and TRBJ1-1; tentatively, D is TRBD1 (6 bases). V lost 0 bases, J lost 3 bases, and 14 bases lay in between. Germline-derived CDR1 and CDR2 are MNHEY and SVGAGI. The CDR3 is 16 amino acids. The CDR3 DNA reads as TGTGCCAGCAGTTACTCGGGGGCGGGGGCGGACACTGAAGCTTTCTTT. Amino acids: CASSYSGAGADTEAFF.

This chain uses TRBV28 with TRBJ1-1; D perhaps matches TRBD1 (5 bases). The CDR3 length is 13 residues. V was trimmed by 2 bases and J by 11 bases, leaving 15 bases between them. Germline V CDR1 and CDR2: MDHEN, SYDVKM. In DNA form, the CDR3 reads TGTGCCAGCAGTTTAGGGGCAACCCTAGGGGCTTTCTTT. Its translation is CASSLGATLGAFF.

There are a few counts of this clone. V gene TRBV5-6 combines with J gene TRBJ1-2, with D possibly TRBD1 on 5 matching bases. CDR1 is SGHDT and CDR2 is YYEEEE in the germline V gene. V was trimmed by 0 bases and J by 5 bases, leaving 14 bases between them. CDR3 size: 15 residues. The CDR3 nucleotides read TGTGCCAGCAGCTTGGTCGGCAGGGTCGATTATGGCTACACCTTC. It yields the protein CASSLVGRVDYGYTF.

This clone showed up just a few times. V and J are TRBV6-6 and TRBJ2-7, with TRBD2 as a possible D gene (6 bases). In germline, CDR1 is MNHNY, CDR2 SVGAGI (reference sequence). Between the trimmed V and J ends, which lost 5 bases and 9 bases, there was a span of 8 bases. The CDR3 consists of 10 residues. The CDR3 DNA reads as TGTGCCAGCAGTCACGGGGGGCAGTACTTC. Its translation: CASSHGGQYF.

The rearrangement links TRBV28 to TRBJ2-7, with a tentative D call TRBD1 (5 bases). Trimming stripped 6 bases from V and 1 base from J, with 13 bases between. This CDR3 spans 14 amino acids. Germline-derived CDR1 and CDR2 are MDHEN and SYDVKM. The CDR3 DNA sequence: TGTGCCAGCAGCCTAGGGGCTGCATCCTACGAGCAGTACTTC. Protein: CASSLGAASYEQYF.

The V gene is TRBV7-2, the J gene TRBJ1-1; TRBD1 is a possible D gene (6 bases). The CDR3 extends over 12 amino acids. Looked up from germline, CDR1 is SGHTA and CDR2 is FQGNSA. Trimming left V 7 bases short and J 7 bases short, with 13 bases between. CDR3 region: CASKFGTIEAFF. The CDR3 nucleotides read TGTGCCAGCAAGTTCGGGACAATTGAAGCTTTCTTT.

The CDR3 loop is CASSTRGGAEGQYF. For the CDR3, the DNA is TGTGCCAGCAGCACCCGGGGTGGCGCCGAGGGGCAGTATTTT. The chain uses TRBV7-2 and TRBJ2-3; TRBD2 is a possible D gene (5 bases). Germline CDR1 reads SGHTA; CDR2 reads FQGNSA. The ends were cut back, 5 bases at V and 11 bases at J, with 20 bases in the middle. The length of the CDR3 is 14 residues.